The next 21 T cell receptor beta chains were all read from a single sample in a study of esophageal squamous cell carcinoma under preoperative chemotherapy. Noted time point: before preoperative PTX-NDP chemotherapy. In TCRdb, the PCR reads were re-called with MiXCR into one record per CDR3 protein. This repertoire shows several thousand distinct CDR3 sequences, under 35% found once; its top ten account for 11% to 15%. The sample was acquired from a patient given preoperative chemotherapy. These receptors were taken from a human donor with esophageal squamous cell carcinoma. The donor label of this sample is uncertain.

The chain recombines TRBV7-9 with TRBJ2-5; 8 bases line up with TRBD2. V shed 9 bases and J 13 bases; nucleotides not matched to a gene: 25. The germline V gene has CDR1 SEHNR and CDR2 FQNEAQ (reference sequence). There are 16 residues in the CDR3. The CDR3 sequence: CARSRERGPAPYERYF. DNA for the CDR3: TGTGCCAGGAGCCGAGAGCGGGGGCCGGCCCCCTACGAGCGGTACTTC.

In regard to this clonotype: The conserved phenylalanine or tryptophan is not found at the CDR3 terminus, so this likely reflects a read error. This rearrangement joins TRBV12-3 or TRBV12-4 to TRBJ2-7; 7 nucleotides match TRBD1. This CDR3 region has 13 residues. CDR3 in amino acids: CASRKTGSYEQYC. CDR3 in DNA: TGTGCGAGCAGGAAGACAGGGAGCTACGAGCAGTACTGC.

This clonotype was seen ten or more times. The genes are TRBV6-2 or TRBV6-3 and TRBJ2-1, with 7 positions matching TRBD1. The germline CDR1 and CDR2 sequences are MNHEY and SVGEGT. V lost 6 bases to trimming and J lost 9 bases; unmatched junction nucleotides: 5. This CDR3 comprises 12 residues. CDR3: CASRDRWAEQFF. For the CDR3, the DNA is TGTGCCAGCAGGGACAGGTGGGCTGAGCAGTTCTTC.

Regarding this clonotype: A much larger clone differs by one base, so this may be a read error. The chain carries TRBV7-9 and TRBJ2-5; 9 bases match TRBD1. The V segment lost 8 bases and the J segment 3 bases; nucleotides outside the gene matches: 4. The CDR3 loop spans 13 amino acids. CDR1 and CDR2 (germline): SEHNR, FQNEAQ (reference sequence). CDR3 in DNA: TGTGCCAGCGGCAGGACAGGGGAAGAGACCCAGTACTTC. Its translation is CASGRTGEETQYF.

In this sample, this clonotype turned up many times. This sequence joins TRBV7-6 and TRBJ2-3; D gene uncertain. The CDR3 loop spans 13 amino acids. The germline V gene encodes CDR1 SGHVS and CDR2 FNYEAQ. V gave up 6 bases and J gave up 2 bases, with 9 bases separating them. The CDR3: CASSSWDTDTQYF. The CDR3, as DNA: TGTGCCAGCAGTAGTTGGGACACAGATACGCAGTATTTT. The whole variable domain, remainder taken from reference TRBV7-6 and TRBJ2-3, is GAGVSQSPRYKVTKRGQDVALRCDPISGHVSLYWYRQALGQGPEFLTYFNYEAQQDKSGLPNDRFSAERPEGSISTLTIQRTEQRDSAMYRCASSSWDTDTQYFGPGTRLTVL.

Concerning this clonotype: The junction differs from germline at one of its ends, possibly a read error. This chain joins TRBV7-2 and TRBJ2-1, with 9 bases that match TRBD1. From germline, CDR1 is SGHTA and CDR2 FQGNSA. This CDR3 spans 15 amino acids. The CDR3 sequence is CASSSQATGGSEQYW. The DNA of the CDR3 is TGTGCCAGCAGCTCTCAAGCGACAGGGGGTAGCGAGCAGTACTGG.

Many counts were recorded for this clonotype. V usage is TRBV6-2 or TRBV6-3 and J usage is TRBJ2-1; TRBD2 is a possible D gene (5 bases). Looked up from germline, CDR1 is MNHEY and CDR2 is SVGEGT. Trimming removed 8 bases from V and 0 bases from J, with 17 bases in between. CDR3 length: 16 residues. CDR3 protein: CASLGWSGPSYNEQFF. CDR3 bases: TGTGCCAGCCTCGGGTGGAGCGGACCCTCCTACAATGAGCAGTTCTTC.

A word on this clonotype: Sequence at one end of the junction differs from germline and may be a read error. The CDR3 sequence: CASSNLGQETQCF. The CDR3 coding sequence is TGTGCCAGCAGTAATCTTGGGCAAGAGACGCAGTGCTTC. The V gene is TRBV6-1, the J gene TRBJ2-5; D is undetermined. CDR3 size: 13 residues. The germline V gene has CDR1 MNHNS and CDR2 SASEGT.

The chain's CDR3 is CASRGQGGTGELFF. For the CDR3, the DNA is TGCGCCAGCAGAGGACAGGGGGGCACCGGGGAGCTGTTTTTT. The chain links TRBV10-1 to TRBJ2-2, with TRBD1 matching 10 bases. The germline V gene encodes CDR1 WNHNN and CDR2 SYGVQD (reference sequence). V gave up 6 bases and J gave up 4 bases; unmatched junction bases: 2. There are 14 residues in the CDR3.

This clonotype has at least ten counts. This rearrangement joins TRBV6-1 to TRBJ2-1, with a tentative D call TRBD2 (5 bases). The J call could be wrong; TRBJ2-7 is a better fit for the DNA end. Germline CDR1 MNHNS, CDR2 SASEGT. The CDR3 length is 14 residues. CDR3 sequence reads: CASSEQRRSYEQYF. CDR3 DNA: TGTGCCAGCAGTGAGCAGCGGCGCTCCTACGAGCAGTACTTC.

Many counts were recorded for this clonotype. The chain couples TRBV7-8 to TRBJ2-1; 8 bases map to TRBD1. The CDR3 loop spans 16 amino acids. The V gene end was trimmed by 1 base and the J gene end by 8 bases; junction bases not matched to a gene: 10. CDR1 is SGHVS, CDR2 FQNEAQ, per germline. This CDR3 is CASSLGGTGGLDEQFF. Here the CDR3 DNA reads TGTGCCAGCAGCTTAGGAGGGACAGGTGGCCTCGATGAGCAGTTCTTC.

In its sample, this clonotype ranks as medium-sized. The V and J genes are TRBV28 and TRBJ2-5; 9 positions match TRBD2. V trimming: 5 bases; J trimming: 3 bases; junction bases outside the gene matches: 4. Germline values: CDR1 MDHEN, CDR2 SYDVKM. CDR3 size: 14 residues. The CDR3 DNA is TGTGCCAGCAGTCCCAGCGGGGGGAAAGAGACCCAGTACTTC. Translation: CASSPSGGKETQYF. Variable domain in full (rest from reference TRBV28 and TRBJ2-5): DVKVTQSSRYLVKRTGEKVFLECVQDMDHENMFWYRQDPGLGLRLIYFSYDVKMKEKGDIPEGYSVSREKKERFSLILESASTNQTSMYLCASSPSGGKETQYFGPGTRLLVL.

This clonotype was seen ten or more times. The chain has TRBV7-2 and TRBJ2-1; TRBD1 aligns across 10 bases. There are 14 residues in the CDR3. Per the germline V gene, CDR1 is SGHTA and CDR2 is FQGNSA. The trim removed 3 bases at V and 9 bases at J, leaving 5 bases unmatched. CDR3 sequence: CASSFGQGDLEQFF. The DNA for the CDR3 is TGTGCCAGCAGCTTCGGACAGGGGGATCTTGAGCAGTTCTTC.

There are many counts of this clonotype. The chain has TRBV6-5 and TRBJ2-7; D not certain. Germline-derived CDR1 and CDR2 are MNHEY and SVGAGI. CDR3 length: 11 residues. The ends were cut back, 5 bases at V and 7 bases at J, with 9 bases in the middle. CDR3: CASSTLGEQYF. The DNA of the CDR3 is TGTGCCAGCAGTACTCTGGGGGAGCAGTACTTC.

This clonotype was recorded many times. The chain joins TRBV6-1 to TRBJ1-1, with D perhaps TRBD1 (5 bases). V was shortened by 10 bases and J by 6 bases, with 21 bases between the two germline ends. This CDR3 contains 14 residues. Per germline, CDR1 MNHNS and CDR2 SASEGT. As DNA, the CDR3 is TGTGCCACCACCCCTTCAGGGTCCTTCGCTGAAGCTTTCTTT. Translation gives CATTPSGSFAEAFF.

This clonotype was picked up many times. This rearrangement joins TRBV11-1 to TRBJ2-1, with 13 bases fitting TRBD2. J was trimmed by 9 bases and V by 5 bases; bases with no gene match: 7. The CDR3 length is 15 residues. Germline V gene sequence: CDR1 SGHAT, CDR2 FQDESV (reference sequence). The CDR3 nucleotides read TGTGCCAGCAGCCCGCGGACTAGCGGGAGAATTGAGCAGTTCTTC. Its protein product is CASSPRTSGRIEQFF.

In its sample, this clonotype ranks as medium-sized (0.01 to 0.1%). The chain is built from TRBV10-1 and TRBJ2-5; 9 bases map to TRBD1. The CDR3 runs to 16 residues. Germline-derived CDR1 and CDR2 are WNHNN and SYGVQD (reference sequence). V trimming: 0 bases; J trimming: 9 bases; junction bases outside the gene matches: 11. In DNA, the CDR3 is TGCGCCAGCAGTGAGTCGATTGGGACAGGGTTGGTAGCCCAGTACTTC. It codes for CASSESIGTGLVAQYF.

This clonotype ranks as medium-sized. The V call is TRBV7-6, the J call TRBJ2-1, with D possibly being TRBD1 or TRBD2 (5 bases each). The end of the DNA fits TRBJ2-7 better, so the J call may be wrong. This CDR3 has 12 amino acids. In germline, CDR1 is SGHVS, CDR2 FNYEAQ. In DNA, the CDR3 is TGTGCCAGCAGCTTATACGAGGGGGAGCAGTACTTC. Translated: CASSLYEGEQYF.

This clonotype was detected ten times or more. The CDR3 loop is CASSSGYTGELFF. The DNA of the CDR3 is TGTGCCAGCAGTTCGGGATACACCGGGGAGCTGTTTTTT. The chain couples TRBV6-5 to TRBJ2-2; D possibly corresponds to TRBD2 (5 bases). V was trimmed by 4 bases and J by 3 bases, leaving 6 bases between them. The V gene's germline CDR1 is MNHEY and CDR2 SVGAGI. The CDR3 loop spans 13 amino acids.

To note about this clonotype: One junction end disagrees with the germline gene, perhaps due to a read error. V gene TRBV10-2 combines with J gene TRBJ1-6, with TRBD1 identical over 8 bases. CDR3 length equals 14 residues. The germline gives CDR1 WSHSY, CDR2 SAAADI. The CDR3 region has the DNA TGCGCCAGGAGTGGACAGGGTCCAGCCTACGAGCAGTACTTT. Amino acids: CARSGQGPAYEQYF.

The chain links TRBV15 to TRBJ2-1; TRBD1 matches at 8 bases. The germline V gene encodes CDR1 LNHNV and CDR2 YYDKDF (reference sequence). CDR3 length: 15 amino acids. Unmatched junction bases numbered 8, after V lost 0 bases and J lost 10 bases. CDR3: CATSRDIQGAAEQFF. CDR3 nucleotides: TGTGCCACCAGCAGAGATATCCAGGGGGCGGCCGAGCAGTTCTTC.